One sample yielded the 5 T cell receptor beta chains listed below, sequenced in a study of T cells after yellow fever vaccination. TCRdb re-analysed the 5' RACE reads in MiXCR, keeping a single row per CDR3 protein. The repertoire holds roughly 120,000 distinct CDR3 sequences, with 7.4% as singletons. The sequenced sample was CD4+ T cells sorted from PBMCs, obtained 9 to 11 days after the first yellow fever vaccination. These TCRs come from a man aged 18 to 35 who received the YFV17D yellow fever vaccine.

This clonotype has a count of ten or more. The chain carries TRBV27 and TRBJ2-3; TRBD1 agrees at 8 bases. V trimming: 1 base; J trimming: 5 bases; junction bases outside the gene matches: 14. The CDR3 runs to 18 residues. CDR1 is MNHEY, CDR2 SMNVEV, per germline (reference sequence). Here the CDR3 reads CASSLFPGAGTGLDTQYF. The CDR3 DNA follows: TGTGCCAGCAGTTTATTCCCAGGAGCCGGGACAGGCCTAGATACGCAGTATTTT.

This clonotype was seen at least ten times. The chain combines TRBV12-3 or TRBV12-4 with TRBJ1-3; 8 bases agree with TRBD1. This CDR3 comprises 16 residues. Trimming took 6 bases from V and 2 from J; bases not matched to a gene: 9. The CDR3 coding sequence is TGTGCCAGCAGCTCGTCGGACAGGGTGACTGGAAACACCATATATTTT. It encodes CASSSSDRVTGNTIYF.

There are many counts of this clonotype. CDR3 in amino acids: CASSSTLTGGVEKLFF. The DNA for the CDR3 is TGTGCCAGCAGCTCTACCTTGACAGGGGGCGTTGAAAAACTGTTTTTT. The chain employs TRBV7-9 and TRBJ1-4; 10 bases agree with TRBD1. CDR1 and CDR2 (germline): SEHNR, FQNEAQ (reference sequence). CDR3 size: 16 residues. With V trimmed by 4 bases and J by 7 bases, 9 bases remained unmatched.

This clonotype was seen ten or more times. The gene calls are TRBV28 and TRBJ1-5, with TRBD1 matching 7 bases. CDR3 length: 14 amino acids. Trimming cost V 2 bases and J 9 bases; bases outside gene matches: 7. CDR1 and CDR2 from the germline V gene are MDHEN and SYDVKM. The CDR3 sequence is CASSLGGGRWPQHF. The CDR3 DNA is TGTGCCAGCAGTTTAGGAGGGGGCCGATGGCCCCAGCATTTT.

This clonotype has at least ten counts. This chain's CDR3 is CASSSGQPYEQYV. CDR3 nucleotides: TGTGCCAGCAGTTCGGGACAGCCCTACGAGCAGTACGTC. The chain combines TRBV12-3 or TRBV12-4 with TRBJ2-7, with TRBD1 matching over 7 bases. The CDR3 runs 13 residues. The ends lost 4 bases at V and 2 bases at J; junction bases unmatched: 2.